The following is a TCR beta chain sequence with its context. The germline gives CDR1 SGHTA, CDR2 FQGNSA. This CDR3 comprises 14 residues. Trimming cost V 8 bases and J 4 bases; bases outside gene matches: 9. This sample was included in a study of blood T cell repertoires in COVID-19. Across the whole study: Donors in the United States, Italy and Spain gave samples during acute or convalescent COVID-19. From T cells, B-cell-depleted T cells, or PBMCs came the material, which was cDNA or gDNA.

Authors' processing steps: For nucleated cells, counts were estimated from reference gene primer amplification. Data came from immunoSEQ multiplex PCR; TCRdb stores just in-frame clones and leaves some out. V and J calls and clone size are copied from that table; D and trimming were computed from the DNA. Seen here are about 260,000 clones, about 88% observed once, and the top ten hold about 3%. Cohort 3 recovery required two negative PCRs, clearance, or symptom resolution. J is TRBJ1-1 and V is TRBV7-2; TRBD1 aligns across 8 bases. Source material: PBMCs or T cells enriched from blood (not recorded which). This receptor was taken from a woman between 50 and 59 years old who had recovered from COVID-19. The CDR3 DNA follows: TGTGCCAGCGGCCATGGACAGGGTCTCACTGAAGCTTTCTTT. Translated, it gives CASGHGQGLTEAFF.